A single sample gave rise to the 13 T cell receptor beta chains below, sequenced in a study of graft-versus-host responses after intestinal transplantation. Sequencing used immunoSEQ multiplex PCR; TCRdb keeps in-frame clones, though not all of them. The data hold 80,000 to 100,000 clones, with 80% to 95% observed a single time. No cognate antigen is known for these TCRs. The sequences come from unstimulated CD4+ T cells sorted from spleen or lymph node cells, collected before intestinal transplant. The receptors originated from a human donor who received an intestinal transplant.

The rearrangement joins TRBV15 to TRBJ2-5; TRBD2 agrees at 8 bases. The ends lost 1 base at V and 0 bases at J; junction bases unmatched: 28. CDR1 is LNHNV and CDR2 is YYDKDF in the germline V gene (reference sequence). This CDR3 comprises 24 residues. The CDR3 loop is CATSRGPGLDFWNVKRRNQETQYF. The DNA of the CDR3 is TGTGCCACCAGCAGAGGTCCGGGACTAGATTTTTGGAACGTTAAGAGACGGAACCAAGAGACCCAGTACTTC.

The CDR3 reads CASSLYIAGGLTDTQYF. CDR3 DNA sequence: TGTGCCAGCAGCTTATATATAGCGGGAGGACTCACAGATACGCAGTATTTT. The chain combines TRBV13 with TRBJ2-3; 10 nucleotides align to TRBD2. Germline values: CDR1 PRHDT, CDR2 FYEKMQ (reference sequence). The V and J ends lost 2 bases and 2 bases, in that order; junction bases with no gene match: 7. The CDR3 length is 17 residues.

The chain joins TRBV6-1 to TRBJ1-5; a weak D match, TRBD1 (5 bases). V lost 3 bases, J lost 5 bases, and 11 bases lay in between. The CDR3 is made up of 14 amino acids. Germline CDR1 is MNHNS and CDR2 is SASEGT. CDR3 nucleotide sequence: TGTGCCAGCAGTGAGGGGGGGAGCCATCAGCCCCAGCATTTT. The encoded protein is CASSEGGSHQPQHF.

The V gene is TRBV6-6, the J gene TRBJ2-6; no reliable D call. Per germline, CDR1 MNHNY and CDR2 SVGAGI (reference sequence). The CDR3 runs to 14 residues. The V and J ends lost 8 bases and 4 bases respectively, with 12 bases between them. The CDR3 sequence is CASGDPAGANVLTF. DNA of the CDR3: TGTGCCAGCGGAGACCCGGCGGGGGCCAACGTCCTGACTTTC.

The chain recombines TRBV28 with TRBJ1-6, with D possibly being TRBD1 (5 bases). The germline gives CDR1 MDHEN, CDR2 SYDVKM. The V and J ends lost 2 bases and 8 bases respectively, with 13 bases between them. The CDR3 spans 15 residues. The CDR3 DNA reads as TGTGCCAGCAGTTTACATCAGGGAAGGTATTCACCCCTCCACTTT. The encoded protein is CASSLHQGRYSPLHF.

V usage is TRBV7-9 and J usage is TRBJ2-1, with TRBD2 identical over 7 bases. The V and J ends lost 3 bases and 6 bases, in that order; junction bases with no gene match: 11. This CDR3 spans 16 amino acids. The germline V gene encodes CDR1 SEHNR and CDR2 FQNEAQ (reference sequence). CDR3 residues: CASSLGFRLAVNEQFF. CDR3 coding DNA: TGTGCCAGCAGCTTGGGATTTAGACTAGCAGTCAATGAGCAGTTCTTC.

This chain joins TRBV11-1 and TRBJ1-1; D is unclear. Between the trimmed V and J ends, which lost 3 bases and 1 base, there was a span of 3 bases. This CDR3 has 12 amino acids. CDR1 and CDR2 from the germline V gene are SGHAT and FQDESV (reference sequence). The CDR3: CASSFRNTEAFF. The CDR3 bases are TGTGCCAGCAGCTTCAGGAACACTGAAGCTTTCTTT.

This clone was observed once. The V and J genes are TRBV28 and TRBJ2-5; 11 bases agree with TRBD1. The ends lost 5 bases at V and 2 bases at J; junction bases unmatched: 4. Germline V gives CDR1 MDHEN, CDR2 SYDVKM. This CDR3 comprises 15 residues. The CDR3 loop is CASSTGQGVQETQYF. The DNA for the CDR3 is TGTGCCAGCAGTACGGGACAGGGGGTACAAGAGACCCAGTACTTC.

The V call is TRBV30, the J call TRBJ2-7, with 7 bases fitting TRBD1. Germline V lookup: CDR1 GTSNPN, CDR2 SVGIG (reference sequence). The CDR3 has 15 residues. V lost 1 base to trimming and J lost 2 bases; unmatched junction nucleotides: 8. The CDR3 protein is CAWSEATGSPYEQYF. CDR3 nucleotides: TGTGCCTGGAGTGAGGCGACAGGGAGCCCCTACGAGCAGTACTTC.

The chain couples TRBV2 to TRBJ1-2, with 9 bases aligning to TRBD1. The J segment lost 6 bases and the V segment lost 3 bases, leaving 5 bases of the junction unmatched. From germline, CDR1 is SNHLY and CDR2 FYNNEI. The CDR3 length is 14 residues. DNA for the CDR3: TGTGCCAGCAGTGAGAGAAGGGACAGGGATGGCTACACCTTC. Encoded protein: CASSERRDRDGYTF.

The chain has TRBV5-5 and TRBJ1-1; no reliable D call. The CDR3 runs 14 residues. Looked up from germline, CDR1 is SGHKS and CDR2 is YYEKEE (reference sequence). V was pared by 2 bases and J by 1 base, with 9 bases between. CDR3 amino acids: CASSFLPGNTEAFF. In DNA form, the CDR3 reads TGTGCCAGCAGCTTCCTTCCGGGGAACACTGAAGCTTTCTTT. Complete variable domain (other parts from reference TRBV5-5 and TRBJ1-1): DAGVTQSPTHLIKTRGQQVTLRCSPISGHKSVSWYQQVLGQGPQFIFQYYEKEERGRGNFPDRFSARQFPNYSSELNVNALLLGDSALYLCASSFLPGNTEAFFGQGTRLTVV.

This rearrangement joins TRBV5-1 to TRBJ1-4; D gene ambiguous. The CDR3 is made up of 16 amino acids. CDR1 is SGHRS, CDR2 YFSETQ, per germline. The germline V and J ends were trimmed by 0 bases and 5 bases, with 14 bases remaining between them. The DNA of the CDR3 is TGCGCCAGCAGCTTGGCCCCGTTGGGAGAAAATGAAAAACTGTTTTTT. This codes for CASSLAPLGENEKLFF.

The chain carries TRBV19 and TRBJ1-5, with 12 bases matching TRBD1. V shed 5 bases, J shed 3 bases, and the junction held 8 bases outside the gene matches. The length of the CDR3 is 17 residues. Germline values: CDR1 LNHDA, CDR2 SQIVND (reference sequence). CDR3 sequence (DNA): TGTGCCAGTAGTCTAGGGACAGGGGGCTACATCAATCAGCCCCAGCATTTT. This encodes CASSLGTGGYINQPQHF.